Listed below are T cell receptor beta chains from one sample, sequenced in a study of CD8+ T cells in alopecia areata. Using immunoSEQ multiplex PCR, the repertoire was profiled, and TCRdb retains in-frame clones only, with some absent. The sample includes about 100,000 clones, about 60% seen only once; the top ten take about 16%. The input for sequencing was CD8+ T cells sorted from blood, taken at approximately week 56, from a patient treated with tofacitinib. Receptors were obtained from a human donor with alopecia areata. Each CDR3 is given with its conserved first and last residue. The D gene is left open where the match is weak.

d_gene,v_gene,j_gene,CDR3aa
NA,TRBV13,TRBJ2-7,CASSLGTHPSEQYF
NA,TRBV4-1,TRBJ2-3,CASSLGPTTDTQYF
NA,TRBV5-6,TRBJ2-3,CASSHGWSEQYF
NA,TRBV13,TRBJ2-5,CASSRSGQVGRETQYF
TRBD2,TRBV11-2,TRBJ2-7,CASSFGGGAFEQYF
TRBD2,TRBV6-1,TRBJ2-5,CASSQRTSKETQYF
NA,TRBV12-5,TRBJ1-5,CASSGVGQPQHF
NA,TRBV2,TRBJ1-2,CATTGGYGYTF
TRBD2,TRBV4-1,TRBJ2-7,CASSQEGGRGVLHSYEQYF
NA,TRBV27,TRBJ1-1,CASSFLGTGGHTEAFF
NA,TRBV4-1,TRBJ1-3,CASSRGNTIYF
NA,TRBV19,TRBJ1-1,CASSIWEAPEAFF
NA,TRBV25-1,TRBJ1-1,CASIRGAPSGNTEAFF
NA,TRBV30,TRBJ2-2,CAWSVLGGYTGELFF
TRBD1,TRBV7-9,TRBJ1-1,CASSTGQVDTEAFF
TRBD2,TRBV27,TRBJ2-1,CASSPLAGEDNEQFF
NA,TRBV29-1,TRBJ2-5,CSVDPEAEETQYF
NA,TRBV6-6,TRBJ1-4,CASRTDRSTNEKLFF
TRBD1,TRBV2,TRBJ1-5,CASSDSSEGASPYSNQPQHF
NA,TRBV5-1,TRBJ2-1,CASSLVRSKVDEQFF
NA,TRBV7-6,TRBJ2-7,CASSLRTNEQYF
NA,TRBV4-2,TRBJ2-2,CASSQETGYTGELFF
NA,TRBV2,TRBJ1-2,CASSEDQGFDYGYTF
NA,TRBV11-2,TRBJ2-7,CASSFGTASYEQYF
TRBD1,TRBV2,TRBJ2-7,CASSDNGQGTYEQYF
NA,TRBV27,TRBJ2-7,CASSLGGGPPNEQYF
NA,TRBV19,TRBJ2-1,CASSTIPFRLASYNEQFF
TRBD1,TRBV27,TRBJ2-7,CASSWGDRNYEQYF
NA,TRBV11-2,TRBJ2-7,CASSSRVGDEQYF
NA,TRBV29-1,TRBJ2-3,CSVEGGGAVGTDTQYF
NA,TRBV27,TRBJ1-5,CASSLTASNQPQHF
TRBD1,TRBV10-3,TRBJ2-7,CAVGTDLYEQYF
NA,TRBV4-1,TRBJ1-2,CASSLVFGGNYGYTF
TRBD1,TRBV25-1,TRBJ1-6,CASSDTGGYNSPLHF
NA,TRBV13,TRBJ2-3,CASSIGRNTDTQYF
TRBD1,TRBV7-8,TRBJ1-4,CASSLAGTAINEKLFF
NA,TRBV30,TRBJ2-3,CAGYSGVTDTQYF
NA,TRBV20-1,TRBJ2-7,CSATQGYEQYF
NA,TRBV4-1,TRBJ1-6,CASSQDGLSNSPLHF
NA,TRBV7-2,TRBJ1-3,CASSPSGLAGNTIYF
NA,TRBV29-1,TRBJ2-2,CSVEEGETNTGELFF
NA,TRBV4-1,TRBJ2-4,CASSQRNQGSLIQYF
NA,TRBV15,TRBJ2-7,CATSRGPSVEQYF
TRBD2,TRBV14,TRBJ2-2,CASSQDLSSGGTRPRLFF
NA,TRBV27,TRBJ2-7,CASSLGSGMYEQYF
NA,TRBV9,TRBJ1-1,CASSAMTAEAFF
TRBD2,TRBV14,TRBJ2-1,CASSQDRLAGVGQFF
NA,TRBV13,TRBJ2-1,CASSVRTVRNEQFF